One and the same sample provided the 15 T cell receptor beta chains below, sequenced in a study of spatial heterogeneity in lung cancer. TCRdb reanalysed the 5' RACE reads using MiXCR and keeps one entry per CDR3 protein. The table has roughly 21,000 distinct CDR3 sequences, roughly 3% seen once. Indicated time point: sample taken at primary tumor resection. The sample here was PBMCs, taken at surgery. These receptors were taken from a female donor with early-stage non-small cell lung cancer.

This clonotype was detected ten times or more. The V gene is TRBV10-1, the J gene TRBJ1-6, with D hard to call. Trimming took 6 bases from V and 9 from J, leaving 12 bases between them. CDR1 is WNHNN and CDR2 is SYGVQD in the germline V gene (reference sequence). This CDR3 contains 13 residues. Here the CDR3 reads CASSVGRGSPLHF. CDR3 bases: TGCGCCAGCAGCGTTGGTCGTGGTTCACCCCTCCACTTT.

In its sample, this clonotype was seen a few times. The chain recombines TRBV18 with TRBJ1-5, with a tentative D call TRBD1 (6 bases). CDR3 size: 13 residues. Germline V gene sequence: CDR1 KGHSH, CDR2 LQKENI. Trimming took 5 bases from V and 6 from J, leaving 11 bases between them. The CDR3 nucleotides read TGTGCCAGCTCAATGGCAGGGGCTCAGCCCCAGCATTTT. Translation gives CASSMAGAQPQHF. Based on the CDR3 plus reference TRBV18 and TRBJ1-5, the full variable domain is NAGVMQNPRHLVRRRGQEARLRCSPMKGHSHVYWYRQLPEEGLKFMVYLQKENIIDESGMPKERFSAEFPKEGPSILRIQQVVRGDSAAYFCASSMAGAQPQHFGDGTRLSIL.

V and J are TRBV6-1 and TRBJ1-2; D perhaps matches TRBD1 (5 bases). This CDR3 region has 11 residues. V lost 1 base and J lost 8, with 5 bases in between. Germline-derived CDR1 and CDR2 are MNHNS and SASEGT. The CDR3 protein is CASSEGDGYTF. The CDR3 DNA sequence: TGTGCCAGCAGTGAAGGGGACGGCTACACCTTC.

This clonotype was observed at least ten times. The chain employs TRBV5-1 and TRBJ2-3; D is unclear. Trimming pared 0 bases from V and 4 bases from J, leaving 12 bases between. Germline V gene lookup returns CDR1 SGHRS and CDR2 YFSETQ. The CDR3 is 15 residues long. The CDR3 reads CASSLVSPAADTQYF. The DNA for the CDR3 is TGCGCCAGCAGCTTGGTTTCCCCGGCCGCAGATACGCAGTATTTT.

This clonotype came up many times. The genes are TRBV10-3 and TRBJ1-2; TRBD1 is a possible D gene (5 bases). Trimming removed 2 bases from V and 6 bases from J, with 10 bases in between. This CDR3 contains 13 residues. In germline, CDR1 is ENHRY, CDR2 SYGVKD. The CDR3 sequence: CAISEREGDGYTF. CDR3 in DNA: TGTGCCATCAGTGAGCGGGAAGGGGATGGCTACACCTTC.

At least ten counts were recorded for this clonotype. The chain couples TRBV28 to TRBJ2-7, with no clear D. The germline V gene encodes CDR1 MDHEN and CDR2 SYDVKM. The CDR3 has 16 residues. V lost 3 bases, J lost 6 bases, and 21 bases lay in between. CDR3 nucleotide sequence: TGTGCCAGCAGTTTGCTGTCCTGGGCACCATCTACCGAGCAGTACTTC. It is translated as CASSLLSWAPSTEQYF.

This clonotype occurred many times. This rearrangement joins TRBV7-2 to TRBJ2-5; 7 positions match TRBD1. The V segment lost 5 bases and the J segment 4 bases; nucleotides outside the gene matches: 7. The CDR3 has 14 residues. Germline loops: CDR1 SGHTA, CDR2 FQGNSA. The CDR3 sequence is CASSAPGGRETQYF. In nucleotides, the CDR3 is TGTGCCAGCAGCGCCCCAGGGGGTCGAGAGACCCAGTACTTC.

This clonotype has a count of ten or more. This chain uses TRBV11-2 with TRBJ2-3; tentatively, D is TRBD2 (6 bases). Germline values: CDR1 SGHAT, CDR2 FQNNGV. V shed 5 bases and J shed 1 base, with 16 bases lying between them. The CDR3 runs 16 residues. In DNA form, the CDR3 reads TGTGCCAGCAGCCCCCGACTAGAGCTAGGCACAGATACGCAGTATTTT. Its protein is CASSPRLELGTDTQYF.

This clonotype has a count of ten or more. One junction end does not reproduce the germline sequence, and a read error may be involved. The chain recombines TRBV10-2 with TRBJ1-1; TRBD1 might be the D (6 bases). Germline V gives CDR1 WSHSY, CDR2 SAAADI. The CDR3 sequence is 12 residues long. CDR3 loop: CATRTVGPEAFF. CDR3 nucleotides: TGCGCCACCCGGACAGTCGGACCTGAGGCTTTCTTT.

This clonotype was observed at least ten times. V and J are TRBV5-4 and TRBJ2-7; D tentatively reads TRBD1 or TRBD2 (5 bases each). Trimming removed 1 base from V and 7 bases from J, with 18 bases in between. This CDR3 is 15 amino acids long. Germline CDR1 is SGHNT and CDR2 is YYREEE (reference sequence). The CDR3 region is CASSLSGTTTIEQYF. The CDR3 bases are TGTGCCAGCAGCTTGTCCGGGACCACGACTATAGAGCAGTACTTC.

This clonotype occurred a few times. This chain connects TRBV5-4 to TRBJ2-3; D perhaps matches TRBD1 (6 bases). This CDR3 is 14 amino acids long. V was trimmed by 3 bases and J by 6 bases, leaving 14 bases between them. Germline-derived CDR1 and CDR2 are SGHNT and YYREEE (reference sequence). The CDR3 sequence is CASSSGQARDTQYF. The CDR3 bases are TGTGCCAGCAGCTCGGGACAAGCACGTGATACGCAGTATTTT. Combining the CDR3 with reference TRBV5-4 and TRBJ2-3 gives the whole variable domain ETGVTQSPTHLIKTRGQQVTLRCSSQSGHNTVSWYQQALGQGPQFIFQYYREEENGRGNFPPRFSGLQFPNYSSELNVNALELDDSALYLCASSSGQARDTQYFGPGTRLTVL.

Sample share makes this clonotype medium-sized. This chain connects TRBV27 to TRBJ2-7; D might be TRBD1 (5 bases). This CDR3 is built from 14 residues. The germline gives CDR1 MNHEY, CDR2 SMNVEV (reference sequence). Trimming cost V 5 bases and J 8 bases, with 19 bases left between them. CDR3 nucleotides: TGTGCCAGCAGTCCCCTAATGGACATGCAGAAGCAGTACTTC. Amino acid sequence: CASSPLMDMQKQYF.

This clonotype has a count of ten or more. V and J are TRBV6-2 or TRBV6-3 and TRBJ1-5, with TRBD1 matching over 7 bases. The CDR3 consists of 18 residues. CDR1 MNHEY and CDR2 SVGEGT come from the germline V gene. J lost 0 bases, V lost 5 bases, and 13 bases had no gene match. CDR3 in DNA: TGTGCCAGCAGTCGGTTGTGGAGACAGGGCTATAGCAATCAGCCCCAGCATTTT. It is translated as CASSRLWRQGYSNQPQHF.

This clonotype was recorded at least ten times. The chain combines TRBV6-2 or TRBV6-3 with TRBJ1-5; D is unclear. Germline V gene data show CDR1 as MNHEY and CDR2 as SVGEGT. CDR3 length: 14 residues. Trimming pared 2 bases from V and 5 bases from J, leaving 10 bases between. CDR3: CASSYAVGYQPQHF. The CDR3 bases are TGTGCCAGCAGTTACGCGGTGGGCTATCAGCCCCAGCATTTT.

This clonotype occurred many times. The chain is built from TRBV2 and TRBJ1-3; 8 bases fit TRBD1. With 5 bases clipped from V and 0 bases from J, the junction kept 3 bases outside the gene matches. The CDR3 has 15 residues. Germline lookup yields CDR1 SNHLY and CDR2 FYNNEI. CDR3 coding DNA: TGTGCCAGCAGTAGGGGGACAGGCTCTGGAAACACCATATATTTT. This gives the protein CASSRGTGSGNTIYF. The full variable domain, completed using reference TRBV2 and TRBJ1-3, is EPEVTQTPSHQVTQMGQEVILRCVPISNHLYFYWYRQILGQKVEFLVSFYNNEISEKSEIFDDQFSVERPDGSNFTLKIRSTKLEDSAMYFCASSRGTGSGNTIYFGEGSWLTVV.